This passage covers 3 T cell receptor beta chains from one sample sequenced in a study of response to subunit inactivated influenza vaccine. MiXCR, run by TCRdb on the RT-PCR reads, gives a single entry per CDR3 protein. The table records fewer than 800,000 distinct CDR3 sequences, about 15% of them present only once. This specimen consisted of PBMCs from blood, obtained 11 to 12 days after vaccination. All receptors derive from a man aged 45 to 65 who received an inactivated influenza vaccine.

There are a few counts of this clonotype. CDR3: CASSFDGLKAGELFF. As DNA, the CDR3 is TGTGCCAGCAGTTTCGATGGACTAAAAGCCGGGGAGCTGTTTTTT. This chain links TRBV6-5 with TRBJ2-2; tentatively, D is TRBD2 (6 bases). The CDR3 totals 15 residues. Trimming shortened V by 4 bases and J by 6 bases, and 15 bases separated the two germline ends. Germline values: CDR1 MNHEY, CDR2 SVGAGI.

This chain connects TRBV18 to TRBJ2-3, with D tentatively TRBD1 (7 bases). CDR1 and CDR2 (germline): KGHSH, LQKENI. V was clipped by 5 bases and J by 5 bases, with 11 bases between them. This CDR3 has 13 amino acids. The CDR3 is CASSRQGGDTQYF. The CDR3 coding sequence is TGTGCCAGCTCAAGACAGGGAGGAGATACGCAGTATTTT.

This chain uses TRBV10-3 with TRBJ2-7; 7 bases map to TRBD1. Germline V gene sequence: CDR1 ENHRY, CDR2 SYGVKD. This CDR3 contains 14 residues. J was trimmed by 0 bases and V by 7 bases; bases with no gene match: 6. The CDR3 protein is CAINQDRTSYEQYF. The DNA of the CDR3 is TGTGCCATCAACCAGGACAGGACCTCCTACGAGCAGTACTTC.